The following is a T cell receptor beta chain sequence with its context. These data originate in a study of blood T cell repertoires in COVID-19. Original methodology: Amplification of reference gene primers was used by the study to estimate nucleated cell counts. Generated by immunoSEQ multiplex PCR, the TCRdb table keeps only in-frame clones and is missing some. V and J calls and clone size are copied from that table; D and trimming were computed from the DNA. Of around 150,000 clones in the sample, around 73% were seen once. The sequenced material came from peripheral blood. The source of this sequence is a man between 60 and 70 years old who had recovered from COVID-19.

CDR3 bases: TGTGCCAGCAGCCGTCCCCAAATAGCGGGAGATCCCCAAGAGACCCAGTACTTC. Protein product: CASSRPQIAGDPQETQYF. This sequence joins TRBV6-2 or TRBV6-3 and TRBJ2-5; 9 bases line up with TRBD2. This CDR3 spans 18 amino acids. The V segment lost 6 bases and the J segment 1 base; nucleotides outside the gene matches: 15. Germline V gene data show CDR1 as MNHEY and CDR2 as SVGEGT.